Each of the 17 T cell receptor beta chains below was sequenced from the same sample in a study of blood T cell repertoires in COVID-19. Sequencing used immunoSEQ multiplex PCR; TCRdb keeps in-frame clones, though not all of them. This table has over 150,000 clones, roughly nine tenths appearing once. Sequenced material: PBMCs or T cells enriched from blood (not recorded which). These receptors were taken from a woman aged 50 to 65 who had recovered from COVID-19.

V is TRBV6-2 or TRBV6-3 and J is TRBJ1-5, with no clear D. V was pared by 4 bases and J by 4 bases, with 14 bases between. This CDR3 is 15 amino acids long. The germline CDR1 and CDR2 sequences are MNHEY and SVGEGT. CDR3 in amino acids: CASSSQYKRNQPQHF. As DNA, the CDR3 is TGTGCCAGCAGTTCCCAATATAAACGGAATCAGCCCCAGCATTTT.

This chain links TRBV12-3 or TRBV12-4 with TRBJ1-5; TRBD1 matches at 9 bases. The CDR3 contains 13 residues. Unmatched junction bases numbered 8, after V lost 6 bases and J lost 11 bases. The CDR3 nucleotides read TGTGCCAGCAGCCGCGTGACAGGGGGGTCCCAGCATTTT. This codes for CASSRVTGGSQHF.

In DNA, the CDR3 is TGTGCCAGCAGCCTCGAGGTGAACACTGAAGCTTTCTTT. It codes for CASSLEVNTEAFF. The chain couples TRBV7-9 to TRBJ1-1; D gene ambiguous. The length of the CDR3 is 13 residues. V lost 5 bases and J 0 bases, leaving 7 bases between the germline ends. From germline, CDR1 is SEHNR and CDR2 FQNEAQ (reference sequence).

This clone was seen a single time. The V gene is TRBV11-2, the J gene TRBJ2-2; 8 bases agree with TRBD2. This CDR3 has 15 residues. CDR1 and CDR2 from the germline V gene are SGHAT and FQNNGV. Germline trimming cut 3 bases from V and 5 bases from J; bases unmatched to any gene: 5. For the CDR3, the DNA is TGTGCCAGCAGCTTCGTTAGCGGGATTACCGGGGAGCTGTTTTTT. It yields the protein CASSFVSGITGELFF.

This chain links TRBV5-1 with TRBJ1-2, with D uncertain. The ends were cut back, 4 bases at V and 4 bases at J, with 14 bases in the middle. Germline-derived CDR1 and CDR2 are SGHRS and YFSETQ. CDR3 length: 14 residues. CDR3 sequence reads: CASSTRGLSYGYTF. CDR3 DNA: TGCGCCAGCAGCACAAGAGGGCTATCCTATGGCTACACCTTC.

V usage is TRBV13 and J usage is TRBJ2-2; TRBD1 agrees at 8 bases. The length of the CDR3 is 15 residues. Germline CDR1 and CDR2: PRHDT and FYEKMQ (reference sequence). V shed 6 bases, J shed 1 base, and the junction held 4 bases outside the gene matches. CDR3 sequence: CASRTGTGNTGELFF. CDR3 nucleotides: TGTGCCAGCAGAACCGGGACAGGGAACACCGGGGAGCTGTTTTTT.

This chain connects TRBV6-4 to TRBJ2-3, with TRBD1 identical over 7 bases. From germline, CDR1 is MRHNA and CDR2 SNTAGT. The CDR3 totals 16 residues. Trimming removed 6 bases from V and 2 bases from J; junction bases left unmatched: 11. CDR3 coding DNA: TGTGCCAGCAGCGTGACAGCAGGGGGTTACACAGATACGCAGTATTTT. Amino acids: CASSVTAGGYTDTQYF.

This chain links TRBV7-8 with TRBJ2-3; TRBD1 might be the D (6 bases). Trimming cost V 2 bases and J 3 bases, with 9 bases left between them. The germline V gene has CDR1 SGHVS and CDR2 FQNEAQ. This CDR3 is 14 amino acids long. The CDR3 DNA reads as TGTGCCAGCAGCTTAACCGGACAGACAGATACGCAGTATTTT. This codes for CASSLTGQTDTQYF.

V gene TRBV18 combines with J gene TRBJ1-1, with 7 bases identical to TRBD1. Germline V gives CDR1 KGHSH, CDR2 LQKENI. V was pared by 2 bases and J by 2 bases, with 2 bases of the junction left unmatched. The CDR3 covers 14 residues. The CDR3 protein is CASSPKGGNTEAFF. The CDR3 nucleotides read TGTGCCAGCTCACCAAAAGGGGGCAACACTGAAGCTTTCTTT.

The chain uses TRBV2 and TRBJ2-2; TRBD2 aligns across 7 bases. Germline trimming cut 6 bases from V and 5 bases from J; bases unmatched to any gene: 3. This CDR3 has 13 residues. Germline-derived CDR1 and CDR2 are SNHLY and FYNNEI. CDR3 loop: CASSTGGTGELFF. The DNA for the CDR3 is TGTGCCAGCAGCACGGGGGGTACCGGGGAGCTGTTTTTT.

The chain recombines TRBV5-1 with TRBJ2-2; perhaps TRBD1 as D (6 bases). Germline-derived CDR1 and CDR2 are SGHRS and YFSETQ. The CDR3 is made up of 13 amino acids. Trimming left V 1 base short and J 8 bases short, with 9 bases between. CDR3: CASSLTGNGELFF. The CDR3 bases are TGCGCCAGCAGCTTGACAGGGAATGGGGAGCTGTTTTTT.

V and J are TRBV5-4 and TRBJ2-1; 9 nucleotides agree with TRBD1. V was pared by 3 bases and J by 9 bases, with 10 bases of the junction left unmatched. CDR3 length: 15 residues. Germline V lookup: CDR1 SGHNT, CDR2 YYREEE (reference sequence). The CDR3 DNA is TGTGCCAGCAGCTCCCCTAAAGGGACAGGGACTGAGCAGTTCTTC. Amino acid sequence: CASSSPKGTGTEQFF.

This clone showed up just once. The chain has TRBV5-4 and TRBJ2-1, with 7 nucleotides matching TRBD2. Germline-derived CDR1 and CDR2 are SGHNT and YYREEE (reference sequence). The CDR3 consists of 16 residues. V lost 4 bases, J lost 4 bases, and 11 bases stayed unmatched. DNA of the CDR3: TGTGCCAGCAGCCCCCGCCAGGCAGCGGGGTACAATGAGCAGTTCTTC. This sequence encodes CASSPRQAAGYNEQFF.

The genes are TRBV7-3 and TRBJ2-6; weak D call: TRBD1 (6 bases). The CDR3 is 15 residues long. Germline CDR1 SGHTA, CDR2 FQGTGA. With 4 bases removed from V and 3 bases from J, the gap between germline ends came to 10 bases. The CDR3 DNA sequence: TGTGCCAGCAGCTCACCGACAGGTGGGGCCAACGTCCTGACTTTC. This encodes CASSSPTGGANVLTF.

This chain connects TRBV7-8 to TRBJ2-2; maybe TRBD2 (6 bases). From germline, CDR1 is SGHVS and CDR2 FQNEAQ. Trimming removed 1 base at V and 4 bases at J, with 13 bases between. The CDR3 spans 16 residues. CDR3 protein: CASSLVEGRITGELFF. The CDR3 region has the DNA TGTGCCAGCAGCTTAGTGGAGGGGCGAATCACCGGGGAGCTGTTTTTT.

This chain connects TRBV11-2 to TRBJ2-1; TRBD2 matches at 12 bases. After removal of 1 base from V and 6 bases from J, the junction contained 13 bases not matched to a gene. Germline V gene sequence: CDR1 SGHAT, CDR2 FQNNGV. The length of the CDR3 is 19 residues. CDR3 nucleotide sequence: TGTGCCAGCAGCTTAGTGGCGGCCCTGACTAGCGGGAGATTCAATGAGCAGTTCTTC. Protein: CASSLVAALTSGRFNEQFF.

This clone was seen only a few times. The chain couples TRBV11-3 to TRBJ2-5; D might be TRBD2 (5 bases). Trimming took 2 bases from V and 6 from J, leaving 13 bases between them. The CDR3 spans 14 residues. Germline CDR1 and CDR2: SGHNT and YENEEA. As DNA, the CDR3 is TGTGCCAGCAGCTTATCTTCTAGCTCCCAGACCCAGTACTTC. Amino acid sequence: CASSLSSSSQTQYF.